This T cell receptor (beta chain) appears in the sequencing data of a study of shared clonotypes between healthy human individuals. Whole-study results and caveats: Inspection by rarefaction showed sorted-subset sequencing to be incomplete despite large depth. The study found lower generation probabilities in non-shared clonotypes than in those shared by all four donors. In several donors, about 5% of naive CD4 clonotypes appeared in common.

With respect to this clone: Its specificity is not known.

Only in-frame clones appear in the TCRdb table, and some are missing; sequencing was by immunoSEQ multiplex PCR. The table has about 1 million clones, under 80% seen once. The germline V gene encodes CDR1 MGHRA and CDR2 YSYEKL. Between the trimmed V and J ends, which lost 4 bases and 7 bases, there was a span of 17 bases. CDR3 length: 14 residues. The donors, healthy adults who were HIV-negative, had experienced no recent acute infections or vaccinations. The V call is TRBV4-1, the J call TRBJ2-7; the D gene is possibly TRBD1 (8 bases). The TCR sequence derives from a man aged 18 to 35 in good health. Sequencing used memory CD4+ T cells sorted from blood. This sample's subset: CD45RA-negative fraction. The CDR3 protein is CASSRPDREGEQYF. DNA of the CDR3: TGCGCCAGCAGCCGGCCGGACAGGGAGGGGGAGCAGTACTTC.